These 8 T cell receptor beta chains came from one sample sequenced in a study of blood T cell repertoires in COVID-19. TCRdb keeps only in-frame clones here, not all; method: immunoSEQ multiplex PCR. Of under 200,000 clones in the sample, approximately 91% were seen once. The specimen was peripheral blood. These receptors were collected from a man between 18 and 35 years old with COVID-19, enrolled during active disease.

The chain couples TRBV19 to TRBJ2-1, with D maybe TRBD2 (6 bases). The CDR3 contains 16 residues. The germline V and J ends were trimmed by 6 bases and 0 bases, with 15 bases remaining between them. CDR1 is LNHDA and CDR2 is SQIVND in the germline V gene (reference sequence). The CDR3 protein is CASRLSSAGSYNEQFF. The CDR3 DNA sequence: TGTGCCAGTAGGCTTTCTAGCGCCGGCTCCTACAATGAGCAGTTCTTC. Full variable domain (outside the CDR3, taken from reference TRBV19 and TRBJ2-1): DGGITQSPKYLFRKEGQNVTLSCEQNLNHDAMYWYRQDPGQGLRLIYYSQIVNDFQKGDIAEGYSVSREKKESFPLTVTSAQKNPTAFYLCASRLSSAGSYNEQFFGPGTRLTVL.

This chain's CDR3 is CASSTGTGGFDTQYF. The CDR3 region has the DNA TGTGCCAGCAGTACCGGGACAGGGGGTTTTGATACGCAGTATTTT. The chain couples TRBV28 to TRBJ2-3; 11 nucleotides match TRBD1. Germline CDR1 reads MDHEN; CDR2 reads SYDVKM. J gave up 6 bases and V 5 bases, and 7 bases lay outside the gene matches. The CDR3 is made up of 15 amino acids.

The chain combines TRBV19 with TRBJ2-7; TRBD1 might be the D (6 bases). The V end was cut by 3 bases, the J end by 0 bases, with 12 bases between. CDR1 is LNHDA, CDR2 SQIVND, per germline (reference sequence). The CDR3 has 15 residues. This CDR3 reads CASSMAPDSSYEQYF. CDR3 nucleotide sequence: TGTGCCAGTAGTATGGCGCCGGACAGCTCCTACGAGCAGTACTTC.

J is TRBJ1-2 and V is TRBV10-2; maybe TRBD1 (6 bases). Trimming stripped 6 bases from V and 0 bases from J, with 14 bases between. CDR3 length: 15 amino acids. Germline V gives CDR1 WSHSY, CDR2 SAAADI. The CDR3 here is CASRLSGEANYGYTF. CDR3 DNA sequence: TGCGCCAGCAGACTCTCAGGGGAAGCTAACTATGGCTACACCTTC.

CDR3 protein: CASSLAGVGYGYTF. The CDR3 nucleotides read TGTGCCAGCAGCCTGGCAGGGGTTGGCTATGGCTACACCTTC. The chain carries TRBV27 and TRBJ1-2; D might be TRBD1 (6 bases). This CDR3 is built from 14 residues. The germline gives CDR1 MNHEY, CDR2 SMNVEV (reference sequence). The V end was cut by 6 bases, the J end by 4 bases, with 15 bases between.

The V call is TRBV24-1, the J call TRBJ2-3; 9 positions match TRBD1. The J segment lost 3 bases and the V segment lost 4 bases, leaving 7 bases of the junction unmatched. CDR3 length equals 16 residues. Germline V gives CDR1 KGHDR, CDR2 SFDVKD. The CDR3 loop is CATSEGRDRATDTQYF. The CDR3 DNA sequence: TGTGCCACCAGTGAGGGGCGGGACAGGGCAACAGATACGCAGTATTTT.

The chain couples TRBV7-2 to TRBJ2-7, with 8 bases lining up with TRBD1. CDR3 length equals 15 residues. With V trimmed by 5 bases and J by 1 base, 7 bases remained unmatched. Germline V gene data show CDR1 as SGHTA and CDR2 as FQGNSA. This CDR3 reads CASSHTGGPSYEQYF. CDR3 nucleotides: TGTGCCAGCAGCCACACAGGGGGACCTTCCTACGAGCAGTACTTC. Complete variable domain (other parts from reference TRBV7-2 and TRBJ2-7): GAGVSQSPSNKVTEKGKDVELRCDPISGHTALYWYRQSLGQGLEFLIYFQGNSAPDKSGLPSDRFSAERTGGSVSTLTIQRTQQEDSAVYLCASSHTGGPSYEQYFGPGTRLTVT.

The chain uses TRBV28 and TRBJ2-7; 11 bases map to TRBD2. CDR1 and CDR2 from the germline V gene are MDHEN and SYDVKM. The junction had 5 bases not matched to a gene; V was cut back by 6 bases and J by 4 bases. The CDR3 contains 14 residues. The chain's CDR3 is CASRRLAGTYEQYF. DNA of the CDR3: TGTGCCAGCAGGAGACTAGCGGGAACTTACGAGCAGTACTTC.